This T cell receptor beta chain emerged from a study of blood T cell repertoires in COVID-19. CDR3 length equals 13 residues. The germline V gene encodes CDR1 MNHEY and CDR2 SVGAGI. V lost 8 bases and J lost 8; bases outside the gene matches: 8. Original data processing: Estimates of nucleated cell counts were drawn from the amplification of reference gene primers. Produced via immunoSEQ multiplex PCR; TCRdb's table is partial and in-frame only. The V and J calls and clone size were taken over from that table, and D and trimming were inferred from the DNA. The sample lists under 200,000 clones, 86% seen once, with around 8.2% in the top ten.

The material sequenced was peripheral blood. This clonotype was sampled from a man between 60 and 70 years old with acute or convalescent COVID-19. This chain links TRBV6-5 with TRBJ1-4; 7 bases are shared with TRBD1. CDR3 loop: CASADRVNEKLFF. CDR3 bases: TGTGCCAGCGCTGACAGGGTGAACGAAAAACTGTTTTTT.